This is a list of T cell receptor beta chains from one sample in a study of T cell changes during pregnancy in multiple sclerosis. Repertoires were generated with immunoSEQ multiplex PCR, while TCRdb's copy carries only in-frame clones and drops some. In the table there are under 45,000 clones, 94% of which are singletons. The sample here was CD4+ T cells from peripheral blood mononuclear cells, taken after pregnancy. The receptor set was obtained from a female donor with multiple sclerosis, enrolled in a pregnancy study. The CDR3 runs from the conserved cysteine through the conserved F or W. The D gene is left open where the match is weak. Size is stated for part of the rows, as once, few or many counts, or as a class when the clone is expanded.

j_call v_call clone_size d_call cdr3_nt cdr3_aa
TRBJ1-4 TRBV15 NA NA TGTGCCACAGGACGGACAGCCGAAAAACTGTTTTTT CATGRTAEKLFF
TRBJ1-2 TRBV5-6 NA NA TGTGCCAGCAGCTTGGGGGGGGGCGGCGGAGGCTATGGCTACACCTTC CASSLGGGGGGYGYTF
TRBJ1-1 TRBV2 NA TRBD1 TGTGCCAGCAGGCCGGACAGGGGTTTATCTGAAGCTTTCTTT CASRPDRGLSEAFF
TRBJ1-1 TRBV18 NA NA TGTGCCAGCTCACCCACCCGACAGTTGAACACTGAAGCTTTCTTT CASSPTRQLNTEAFF
TRBJ1-3 TRBV6-5 NA TRBD1 TGTGCCAGCAAAGACAGGGATTCGGGAGGAAACACCATATATTTT CASKDRDSGGNTIYF
TRBJ2-3 TRBV6-4 once TRBD2 TGTGCCAGCAGTACTAGCGGGGGGGCCACAGATACGCAGTATTTT CASSTSGGATDTQYF
TRBJ1-2 TRBV6-5 NA NA TGTGCCAGCAGTTACTCTCCCGGACAGAACTATGGCTACACCTTC CASSYSPGQNYGYTF
TRBJ2-3 TRBV19 few TRBD2 TGTGCCAGTAGTATAGGTTCCCTAGCGGGGGGAATACCCCATACGCAGTATTTT CASSIGSLAGGIPHTQYF
TRBJ2-5 TRBV19 NA NA TGTGCCAGTAGTCCAGGGTGGGAGACCCAGTACTTC CASSPGWETQYF
TRBJ2-5 TRBV27 NA TRBD2 TGTGCCAGCAGTTCCCCTTCGAGGCTAGCGGGGGGGTTTAGGGGGGCCCAGTACTTC CASSSPSRLAGGFRGAQYF
TRBJ1-1 TRBV6-5 NA NA TGTGCCAGCACCCCCTGGCAGGGTGAAGCTTTCTTT CASTPWQGEAFF
TRBJ1-2 TRBV29-1 NA NA TGCAGCGTCCAAAACCGGGGGGTAAATGGCTACACCTTC CSVQNRGVNGYTF
TRBJ2-5 TRBV7-9 NA NA TGTGCCAGCAGCACTATCCCCCGGCGGGATCGGGTAGAGACCCAGTACTTC CASSTIPRRDRVETQYF
TRBJ2-2 TRBV6-6 NA TRBD1 TGTGCCAGCGTCGAGGACAGGGTGTTAGGGACCGGGGAGCTGTTTTTT CASVEDRVLGTGELFF
TRBJ2-3 TRBV6-1 NA NA TGTGCCAGCAGTGAACGATCTACCTTACGCACAGATACGCAGTATTTT CASSERSTLRTDTQYF
TRBJ2-3 TRBV15 NA NA TGTGCCACCAGCAGAGATGAGAGGACATCGCAGTATTTT CATSRDERTSQYF
TRBJ2-7 TRBV7-9 NA TRBD1 TGTGCCAGCAGCTCCGGGACAGGGGGTTACGAGCAGTACTTC CASSSGTGGYEQYF
TRBJ1-5 TRBV4-1 NA TRBD1 TGCGCCAGCAGCCTTGGGACAGCTAATCAGCCCCAGCATTTT CASSLGTANQPQHF
TRBJ2-1 TRBV9 once TRBD2 TGTGCCAGCAGTAAGCGGGGACCCATGCAGTTCTTC CASSKRGPMQFF
TRBJ2-2 TRBV11-2 NA NA TGTGCCAGCAGCTTTACTAGTACGAACACCGGGGAGCTGTTTTTT CASSFTSTNTGELFF
TRBJ1-5 TRBV6-5 NA NA TGTGCCAGCAGTCCGGGACTAGCGGTTCAGCCCCAGCATTTT CASSPGLAVQPQHF
TRBJ1-2 TRBV19 NA NA TGTGCCAGTAGTACTTTAAGGGGCGTCGGCTATGGCTACACCTTC CASSTLRGVGYGYTF
TRBJ2-2 TRBV2 NA NA TGTGCCAGCAGGCGGACCGGGGAGCTGTTTTTT CASRRTGELFF
TRBJ2-1 TRBV10-3 NA TRBD1 TGTGCCATCAGTGAAGTCCGGGACAGGTTCTTCAATGAGCAGTTCTTC CAISEVRDRFFNEQFF
TRBJ2-1 TRBV7-7 NA TRBD2 TGTGCTAGCAGCTTAGGGGCGGGGGGGCCAAAGGATGAGCAGTTCTTC CASSLGAGGPKDEQFF
TRBJ2-7 TRBV2 NA NA TGTGCCAGCAATACAGGGCCCTCTTACGAGCAGTACTTC CASNTGPSYEQYF
TRBJ2-1 TRBV2 NA TRBD2 TGTGCCAGCAGTGTTCTAGCGGGGGGGGGCTACAATGAGCAGTTCTTC CASSVLAGGGYNEQFF
TRBJ2-3 TRBV5-1 NA TRBD2 TGCGCCAGCAGCAGCCTAGCGGGGTCCACAGATACGCAGTATTTT CASSSLAGSTDTQYF
TRBJ2-3 TRBV19 NA TRBD2 TGTGCCAGTAGTATAGCAGGCGCGGGAGCGGATACGCAGTATTTT CASSIAGAGADTQYF
TRBJ1-1 TRBV27 NA NA TGTGCCAGCAGTTTTGTCCCCATGAACACTGAAGCTTTCTTT CASSFVPMNTEAFF
TRBJ1-1 TRBV6-5 NA NA TGTGCCAGTCGGTGGGGCCCGAACACTGAAGCTTTCTTT CASRWGPNTEAFF
TRBJ1-3 TRBV30 NA NA TGTGCCTGGAGTGGGGGGCCCCCAGCCTCTGGAAACACCATATATTTT CAWSGGPPASGNTIYF
TRBJ1-1 TRBV6-5 once NA TGTGCCAGCAGGACAGGACAGCAGAACACTGAAGCTTTCTTT CASRTGQQNTEAFF
TRBJ2-5 TRBV7-3 NA TRBD1 TGTGCCAGCAGCTTAAATTCCAGGGGGCTCCAAGAGACCCAGTACTTC CASSLNSRGLQETQYF
TRBJ1-1 TRBV5-1 NA NA TGCGCCAGCAGCTCTAACTTGAACACTGAAGCTTTCTTT CASSSNLNTEAFF
TRBJ1-1 TRBV7-3 NA TRBD1 TGTGCCAGCAGCCCGGGGGGACAGGGGGACACTGAAGCTTTCTTT CASSPGGQGDTEAFF
TRBJ2-5 TRBV5-1 NA TRBD2 TGCGCCAGCAGTCCCGGGGGGGACCAAGAGACCCAGTACTTC CASSPGGDQETQYF
TRBJ2-3 TRBV7-7 NA TRBD1 TGTGCTAGCAGCCGGACAGGGGATCTTTTAGATACGCAGTATTTT CASSRTGDLLDTQYF
TRBJ2-7 TRBV6-5 NA NA TGTGCCAGCAGTCGATCTCCCCAGGCTTACGAGCAGTACTTC CASSRSPQAYEQYF
TRBJ2-7 TRBV18 NA TRBD1 TGTGCCAGCTCACCATTACACACGGGGACAGGGAGCGAGCAGTACTTC CASSPLHTGTGSEQYF
TRBJ2-6 TRBV9 NA NA TGTGCCAGCAGCCCGGGGACTCTTGGGGCCAACGTCCTGACTTTC CASSPGTLGANVLTF
TRBJ1-1 TRBV11-2 NA NA TGTGCCAGCAGCTTAGGAGGTTTTAGGGGATACACTGAAGCTTTCTTT CASSLGGFRGYTEAFF
TRBJ1-2 TRBV6-5 NA NA TGTGCCAGCACCATACGTGGACAAAGCTACACCTTC CASTIRGQSYTF
TRBJ2-5 TRBV9 NA NA TGTGCCAGCAGCCTGGGTCTAGTCGGAGAGACCCAGTACTTC CASSLGLVGETQYF
TRBJ2-4 TRBV18 NA NA TGTGCCAGCTCACTTGTGACTACGAACTCCAAAAACATTCAGTACTTC CASSLVTTNSKNIQYF